This T cell receptor beta chain was captured in a study of cytomegalovirus exposure and HLA in healthy donors. Study results and limitations: In a later analysis, HLA-associated beta chains showed higher expansion and lower generation probabilities than comparable chains.

The germline V gene has CDR1 ENHRY and CDR2 SYGVKD. CDR3 length: 14 residues. The V end was cut by 4 bases, the J end by 2 bases, with 11 bases between. Remarks on this clone: Its antigen remains unidentified.

It was with 60 Vbeta and 13 Jbeta primers that the PCR ran. Some clones are missing from TCRdb's copy, which holds only in-frame ones; the method was immunoSEQ multiplex PCR. The table lists 100,000 to 150,000 clones, over 65% of them singletons. The gene calls are TRBV10-3 and TRBJ1-1; D may be TRBD1 (5 bases). This sequence was found in a man younger than 35 in good health and CMV-seropositive. The sample taken for sequencing was PBMCs. This chain's CDR3 is CAISGGGANTEAFF. The CDR3 coding sequence is TGTGCCATCAGTGGGGGAGGGGCTAACACTGAAGCTTTCTTT.